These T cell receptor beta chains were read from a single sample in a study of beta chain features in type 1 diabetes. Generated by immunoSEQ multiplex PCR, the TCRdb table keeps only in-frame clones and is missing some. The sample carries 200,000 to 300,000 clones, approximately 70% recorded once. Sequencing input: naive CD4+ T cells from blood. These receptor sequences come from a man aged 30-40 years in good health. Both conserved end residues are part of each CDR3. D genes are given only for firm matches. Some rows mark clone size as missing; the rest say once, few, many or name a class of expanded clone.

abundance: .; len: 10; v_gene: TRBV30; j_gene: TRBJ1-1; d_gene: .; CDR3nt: TGTGCCTCTCACCGCACTGAAGCTTTCTTT; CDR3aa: CASHRTEAFF
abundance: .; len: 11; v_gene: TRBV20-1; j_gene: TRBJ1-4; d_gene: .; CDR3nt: TGCAGTGCTAGTTTAGGAGAAAAACTGTTTTTT; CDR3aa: CSASLGEKLFF
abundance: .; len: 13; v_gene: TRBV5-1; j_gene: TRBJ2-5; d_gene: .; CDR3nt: TGCGCCAGCAGCTTGGATGGGGCCGAGACCCAGTACTTC; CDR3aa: CASSLDGAETQYF
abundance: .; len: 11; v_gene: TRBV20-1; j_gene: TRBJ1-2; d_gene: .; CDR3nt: TGCAGTGCTCAGGGCAGATATGGCTACACCTTC; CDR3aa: CSAQGRYGYTF
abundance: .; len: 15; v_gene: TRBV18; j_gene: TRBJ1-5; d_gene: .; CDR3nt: TGTGCCAGCTCCCCCGGGGGGCTTAGCAATCAGCCCCAGCATTTT; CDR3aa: CASSPGGLSNQPQHF
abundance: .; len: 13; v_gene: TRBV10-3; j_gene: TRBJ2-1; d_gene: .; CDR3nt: TGTGCCATCAGTGCCAACCGGGACAATGAGCAGTTCTTC; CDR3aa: CAISANRDNEQFF
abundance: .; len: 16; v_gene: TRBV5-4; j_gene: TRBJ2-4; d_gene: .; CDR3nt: TGTGCCAGCAGTACGACCGGGACGGCAGCCAAAAACATTCAGTACTTC; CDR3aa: CASSTTGTAAKNIQYF
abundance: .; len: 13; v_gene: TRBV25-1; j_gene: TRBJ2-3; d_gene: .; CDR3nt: TGTGCCAGCACTGTATCCGGCACAGATACGCAGTATTTT; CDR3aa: CASTVSGTDTQYF
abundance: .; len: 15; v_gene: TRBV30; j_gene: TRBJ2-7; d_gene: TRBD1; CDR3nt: TGTGCCTGGAGTTTTCCGGGACAGGGAGGGGACGAGCAGTACTTC; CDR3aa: CAWSFPGQGGDEQYF
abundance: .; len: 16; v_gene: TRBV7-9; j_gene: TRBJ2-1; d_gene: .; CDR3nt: TGTGCCAGCAGACCCGAACGGATCCGCGATCGTAATGAGCAGTTCTTC; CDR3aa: CASRPERIRDRNEQFF
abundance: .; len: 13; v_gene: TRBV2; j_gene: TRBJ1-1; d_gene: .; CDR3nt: TGTGCCAGCAGTGCTGACACCTCCACTGAAGCTTTCTTT; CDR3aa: CASSADTSTEAFF
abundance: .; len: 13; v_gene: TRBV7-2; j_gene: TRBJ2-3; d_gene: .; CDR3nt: TGTGCCAGCAGCTTAGTCAGAACAGATACGCAGTATTTT; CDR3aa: CASSLVRTDTQYF
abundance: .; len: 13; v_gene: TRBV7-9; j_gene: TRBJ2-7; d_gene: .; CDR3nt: TGTGCCAGCAGCCCGGACACAGCCTACGAGCAGTACTTC; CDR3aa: CASSPDTAYEQYF
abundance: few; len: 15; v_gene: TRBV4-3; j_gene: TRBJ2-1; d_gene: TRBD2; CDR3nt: TGCGCCAGCGGCGGACTAGCGGGAGGGTACAATGAGCAGTTCTTC; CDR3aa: CASGGLAGGYNEQFF
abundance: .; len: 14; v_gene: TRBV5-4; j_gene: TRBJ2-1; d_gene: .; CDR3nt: TGTGCCAGCAGGACAGCCCAGGTTAGGAATGAGCAGTTCTTC; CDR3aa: CASRTAQVRNEQFF
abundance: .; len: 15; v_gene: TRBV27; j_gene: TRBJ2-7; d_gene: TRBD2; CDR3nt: TGTGCCAGCAGTTCTCCCGGGACTAGCGTCTACGAGCAGTACTTC; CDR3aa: CASSSPGTSVYEQYF
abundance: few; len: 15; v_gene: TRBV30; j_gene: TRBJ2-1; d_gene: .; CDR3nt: TGTGCCTGGAGTGTGGTGCAGGGCTCTTACAATGAGCAGTTCTTC; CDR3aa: CAWSVVQGSYNEQFF
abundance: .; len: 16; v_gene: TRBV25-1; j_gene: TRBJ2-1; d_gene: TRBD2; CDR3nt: TGTGCCAGCAGCAAAAGGACTAGCGGACACTACAATGAGCAGTTCTTC; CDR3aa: CASSKRTSGHYNEQFF
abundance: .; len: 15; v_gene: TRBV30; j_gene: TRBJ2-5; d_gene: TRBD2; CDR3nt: TGTGCCTGGACCAAGGGACTAGCGGGAGGAGAGACCCAGTACTTC; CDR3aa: CAWTKGLAGGETQYF
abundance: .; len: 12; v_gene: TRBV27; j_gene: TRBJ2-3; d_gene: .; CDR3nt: TGTGCCAGCAGCTCCATCACAGATACGCAGTATTTT; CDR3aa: CASSSITDTQYF
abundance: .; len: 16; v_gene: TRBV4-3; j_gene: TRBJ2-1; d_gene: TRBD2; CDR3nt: TGCGCCAGCAGCCAAGAAGCGACGGGAGGGTACAATGAGCAGTTCTTC; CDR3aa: CASSQEATGGYNEQFF
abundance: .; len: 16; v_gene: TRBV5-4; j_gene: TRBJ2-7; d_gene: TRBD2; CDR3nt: TGTGCCAGCAGCTCGGGGGGACTAGCGGTATCCTACGAGCAGTACTTC; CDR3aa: CASSSGGLAVSYEQYF
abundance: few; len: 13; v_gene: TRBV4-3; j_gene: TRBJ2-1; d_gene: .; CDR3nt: TGCGCCAGCAGCCAAGTCATGGGAGAAAGGCAGTTCTTC; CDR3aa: CASSQVMGERQFF
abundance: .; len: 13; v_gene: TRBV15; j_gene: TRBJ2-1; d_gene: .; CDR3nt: TGTGCCACCAGCAGAGCACGGCACAATGAGCAGTTCTTC; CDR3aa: CATSRARHNEQFF
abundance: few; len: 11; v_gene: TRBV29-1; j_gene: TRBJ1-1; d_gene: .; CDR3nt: TGCAGCGTTGTGCACGGCTTGAAAGCTTTCTTT; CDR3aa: CSVVHGLKAFF
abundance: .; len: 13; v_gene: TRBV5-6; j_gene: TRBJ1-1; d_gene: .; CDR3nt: TGTGCCAGCAGCTTGGCCGGGAACACTGAAGCTTTCTTT; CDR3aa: CASSLAGNTEAFF
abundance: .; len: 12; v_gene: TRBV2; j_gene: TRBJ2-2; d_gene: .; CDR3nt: TGTGCCAGCTGCCCTTTAGACGGGGAGCTGTTTTTT; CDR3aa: CASCPLDGELFF
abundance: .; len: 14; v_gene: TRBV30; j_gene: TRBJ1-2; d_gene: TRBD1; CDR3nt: TGTGCCTGGACGGGACAGGGTCGAAACTATGGCTACACCTTC; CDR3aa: CAWTGQGRNYGYTF
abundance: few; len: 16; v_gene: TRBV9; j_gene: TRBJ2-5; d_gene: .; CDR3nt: TGTGCCAGCAGCTCCCAGACCAGTGGAGTACAAGAGACCCAGTACTTC; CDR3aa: CASSSQTSGVQETQYF
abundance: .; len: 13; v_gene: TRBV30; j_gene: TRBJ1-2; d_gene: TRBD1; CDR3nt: TGTGCCTGGAGTCATCGGACAGGCGACTCTGAGACCTTC; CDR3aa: CAWSHRTGDSETF
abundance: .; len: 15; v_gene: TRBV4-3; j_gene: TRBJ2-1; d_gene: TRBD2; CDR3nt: TGCGCCAGCAGCCAAACTAGCGGGACCTACAATGAGCAGTTCTTC; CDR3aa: CASSQTSGTYNEQFF
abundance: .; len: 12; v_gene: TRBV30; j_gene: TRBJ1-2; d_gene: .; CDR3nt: TGTGCCTGGAGTGTAACCCAACCAGTCTACACCTTC; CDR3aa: CAWSVTQPVYTF
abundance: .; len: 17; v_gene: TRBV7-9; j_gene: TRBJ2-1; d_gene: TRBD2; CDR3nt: TGTGCCAGCAGCCCTGGGACTAGCGGGGGCCAATACAATGAGCAGTTCTTC; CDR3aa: CASSPGTSGGQYNEQFF
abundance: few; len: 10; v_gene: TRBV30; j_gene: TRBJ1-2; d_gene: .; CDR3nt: TGTGCCTGGAGAGACCCTGGCTACACCTTC; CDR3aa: CAWRDPGYTF
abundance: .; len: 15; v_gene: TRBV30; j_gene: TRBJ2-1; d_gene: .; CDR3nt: TGTGCCTGGAGCAAGGGTCAGGGGACCTACAATGAGCAGTTCTTC; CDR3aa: CAWSKGQGTYNEQFF
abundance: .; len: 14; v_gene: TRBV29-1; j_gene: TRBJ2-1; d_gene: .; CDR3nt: TGCAGCGTTGTTCGGGGGAGCTCCTACAATGAGCAGTTCTTC; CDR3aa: CSVVRGSSYNEQFF
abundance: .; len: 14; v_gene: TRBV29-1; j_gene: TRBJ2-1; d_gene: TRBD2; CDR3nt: TGCAGCGTTAGACTAGCGGAGCACTACAATGAGCAGTTCTTC; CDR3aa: CSVRLAEHYNEQFF
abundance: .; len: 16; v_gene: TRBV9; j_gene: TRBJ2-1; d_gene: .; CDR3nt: TGTGCCAGCAGCGTAGGTGCGGGAAACTCCTACAATGAGCAGTTCTTC; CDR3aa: CASSVGAGNSYNEQFF
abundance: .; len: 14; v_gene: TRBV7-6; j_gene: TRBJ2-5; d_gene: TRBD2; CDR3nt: TGTGCCAGCAGCTTAGGCGGGAGGGTAGAGACCCAGTACTTC; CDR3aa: CASSLGGRVETQYF
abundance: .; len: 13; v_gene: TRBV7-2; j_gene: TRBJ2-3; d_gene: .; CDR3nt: TGTGCCAGCAGCTCGCGTCACAGAGATACGCAGTATTTT; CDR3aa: CASSSRHRDTQYF
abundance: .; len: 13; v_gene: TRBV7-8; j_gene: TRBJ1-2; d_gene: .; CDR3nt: TGTGCCAGCAGCTTAGCGGCAGGGGATGGCTACACCTTC; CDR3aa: CASSLAAGDGYTF
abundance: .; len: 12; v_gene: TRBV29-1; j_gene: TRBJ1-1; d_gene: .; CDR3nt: TGCAGCGTTGAAGAAGGGGGAAGTGAAGCTTTCTTT; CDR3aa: CSVEEGGSEAFF
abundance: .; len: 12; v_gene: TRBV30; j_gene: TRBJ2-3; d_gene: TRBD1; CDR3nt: TGTGCCTGGAGGCAACAGGGGGATACGCAGTATTTT; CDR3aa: CAWRQQGDTQYF
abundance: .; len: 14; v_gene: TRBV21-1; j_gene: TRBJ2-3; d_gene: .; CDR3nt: TGTGCCGGCCTAGTGCGGCTACGCACAGATACGCAGTATTTT; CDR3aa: CAGLVRLRTDTQYF
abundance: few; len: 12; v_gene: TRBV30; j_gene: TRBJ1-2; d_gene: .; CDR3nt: TGTGCCTGGAGTCCCTGGACAGATGGCTACACCTTC; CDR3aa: CAWSPWTDGYTF
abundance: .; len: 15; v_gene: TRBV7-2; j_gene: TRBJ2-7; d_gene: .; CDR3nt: TGTGCCAGCAGCTTAGTTTCTAGCGCAATCTACGAGCAGTACTTC; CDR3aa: CASSLVSSAIYEQYF
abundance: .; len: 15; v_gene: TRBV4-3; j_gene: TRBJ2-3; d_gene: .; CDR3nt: TGCGCCAGCAGCCAAGACCGAATGCGCACAGATACGCAGTATTTT; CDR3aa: CASSQDRMRTDTQYF
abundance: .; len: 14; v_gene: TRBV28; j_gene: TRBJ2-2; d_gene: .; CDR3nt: TGTGCCAGCAGTTTCGGGGGTAACACCGGGGAGCTGTTTTTT; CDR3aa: CASSFGGNTGELFF
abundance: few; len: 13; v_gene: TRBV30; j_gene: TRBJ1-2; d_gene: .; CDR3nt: TGTGCCTGGAGTAAGCCTAAGGGTCATGGCTACACCTTC; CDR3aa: CAWSKPKGHGYTF
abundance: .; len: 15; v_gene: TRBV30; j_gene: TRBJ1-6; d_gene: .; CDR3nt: TGTGCCTGGAGTGTACGGGTGGAGGGGAATTCACCCCTCCACTTT; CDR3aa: CAWSVRVEGNSPLHF
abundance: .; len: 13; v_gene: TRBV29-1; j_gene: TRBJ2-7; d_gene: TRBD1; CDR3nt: TGCAGCGTTGGACAGGGCCTCTCCTACGAGCAGTACTTC; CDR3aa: CSVGQGLSYEQYF
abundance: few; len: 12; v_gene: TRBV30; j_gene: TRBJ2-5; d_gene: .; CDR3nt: TGTGCCTGGACAGGGTCAGAAGAGACCCAGTACTTC; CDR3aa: CAWTGSEETQYF
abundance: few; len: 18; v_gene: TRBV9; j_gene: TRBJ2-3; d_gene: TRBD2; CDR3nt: TGTGCCAGCAGCGTAGGACTAGCGGGTGTATCCATCACAGATACGCAGTATTTT; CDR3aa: CASSVGLAGVSITDTQYF
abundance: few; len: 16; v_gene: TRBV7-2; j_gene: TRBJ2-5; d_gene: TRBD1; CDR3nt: TGTGCCAGCAGCTTCTACGCGACAGGGGTGGGAGAGACCCAGTACTTC; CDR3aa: CASSFYATGVGETQYF
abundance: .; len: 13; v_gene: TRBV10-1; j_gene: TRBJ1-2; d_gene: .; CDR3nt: TGCGCCAGCAGTGCGGACAGTGGCTATGGCTACACCTTC; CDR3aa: CASSADSGYGYTF